These 30 T cell receptor beta chains originate from one sample sequenced in a study of radiation and T cells in renal cell carcinoma. The time point was: baseline pretreatment blood. Sample treatment: 15 Gy SBRT to primary tumor, nephrectomy 4 weeks later. TCRdb's table, derived via immunoSEQ multiplex PCR, lists solely in-frame clones and lacks some. The profile shows 130,000 or so clones, 70% to 90% of them singletons. The source material was blood, sampled from a patient whose treatment included radiotherapy and nephrectomy. These receptors came from a woman aged 50 to 60 with renal cell carcinoma.

The chain is built from TRBV5-6 and TRBJ2-6; maybe TRBD1 (5 bases). Per the germline V gene, CDR1 is SGHDT and CDR2 is YYEEEE. The V and J ends lost 2 bases and 2 bases respectively, with 8 bases between them. CDR3 length: 15 residues. The CDR3: CASSLLGPGANVLTF. CDR3 nucleotides: TGTGCCAGCAGCTTACTGGGGCCTGGGGCCAACGTCCTGACTTTC.

This chain links TRBV11-2 with TRBJ2-3; maybe TRBD1 (6 bases). The CDR3 is 15 amino acids. Germline CDR1 and CDR2: SGHAT and FQNNGV. V gave up 5 bases and J gave up 0 bases, with 12 bases separating them. The CDR3 DNA is TGTGCCAGCAGCACCTACAGGGATAGCACAGATACGCAGTATTTT. Protein sequence: CASSTYRDSTDTQYF. Variable domain in full (rest from reference TRBV11-2 and TRBJ2-3): EAGVAQSPRYKIIEKRQSVAFWCNPISGHATLYWYQQILGQGPKLLIQFQNNGVVDDSQLPKDRFSAERLKGVDSTLKIQPAKLEDSAVYLCASSTYRDSTDTQYFGPGTRLTVL.

This chain joins TRBV6-5 and TRBJ1-2; TRBD1 aligns across 10 bases. This CDR3 contains 14 residues. V gave up 5 bases and J gave up 3 bases; unmatched junction bases: 3. Germline loops: CDR1 MNHEY, CDR2 SVGAGI. CDR3 region: CASSATGGDYGYTF. Written as DNA, the CDR3 is TGTGCCAGCAGTGCGACAGGGGGCGACTATGGCTACACCTTC.

The rearrangement links TRBV5-4 to TRBJ2-1, with 12 bases that match TRBD2. In germline, CDR1 is SGHNT, CDR2 YYREEE (reference sequence). The CDR3 has 19 amino acids. V shed 0 bases and J 0 bases; nucleotides not matched to a gene: 7. CDR3 nucleotide sequence: TGTGCCAGCAGCTTGGAGCTAGCGGGGGGGCTAAACTCCTACAATGAGCAGTTCTTC. Its protein is CASSLELAGGLNSYNEQFF. The full variable domain, with the rest looked up from reference TRBV5-4 and TRBJ2-1, is ETGVTQSPTHLIKTRGQQVTLRCSSQSGHNTVSWYQQALGQGPQFIFQYYREEENGRGNFPPRFSGLQFPNYSSELNVNALELDDSALYLCASSLELAGGLNSYNEQFFGPGTRLTVL.

This clone occurred once. The V and J genes are TRBV19 and TRBJ2-5; D might be TRBD1 (5 bases). V was clipped by 6 bases and J by 1 base, with 6 bases between them. The CDR3 loop spans 12 amino acids. CDR1 is LNHDA and CDR2 is SQIVND in the germline V gene (reference sequence). The CDR3 bases are TGTGCCAGTAGAACAGGCCAAGAGACCCAGTACTTC. Its translation is CASRTGQETQYF.

This rearrangement joins TRBV25-1 to TRBJ2-4; a possible D gene is TRBD1 (5 bases). Germline V lookup: CDR1 MGHDK, CDR2 SYGVNS. This CDR3 has 17 residues. The V end was cut by 2 bases, the J end by 1 base, with 15 bases between. CDR3 protein: CASSERQRLGAKNIQYF. CDR3 DNA sequence: TGTGCCAGCAGTGAACGACAGCGCTTGGGGGCCAAAAACATTCAGTACTTC.

The CDR3 DNA reads TGTGCCAGCACCGATGTTGGAGGCACAGATACGCAGTATTTT. Translation gives CASTDVGGTDTQYF. This sequence joins TRBV9 and TRBJ2-3; D is undetermined. Germline V gene data show CDR1 as SGDLS and CDR2 as YYNGEE. This CDR3 region has 14 residues. The ends were cut back, 6 bases at V and 1 base at J, with 12 bases in the middle.

The chain links TRBV6-5 to TRBJ1-5; a possible D gene is TRBD1 (6 bases). V lost 2 bases and J lost 7, with 12 bases in between. This CDR3 is 14 amino acids long. Germline CDR1 is MNHEY and CDR2 is SVGAGI. The CDR3 loop reads CASSYAGGEQPQHF. As DNA, the CDR3 is TGTGCCAGCAGTTACGCCGGGGGCGAACAGCCCCAGCATTTT.

This chain links TRBV9 with TRBJ2-7; possible D gene TRBD1, 6 bases. CDR3 length: 15 residues. CDR1 and CDR2 (germline): SGDLS, YYNGEE. V was pared by 4 bases and J by 0 bases, with 14 bases between. The CDR3 DNA is TGTGCCAGCAGCAAACTACAGGGCAGCTCCTACGAGCAGTACTTC. The encoded protein is CASSKLQGSSYEQYF.

The V gene is TRBV5-1, the J gene TRBJ2-2, with unresolved D. The germline V gene has CDR1 SGHRS and CDR2 YFSETQ. The CDR3 has 15 residues. With 0 bases removed from V and 1 base from J, the gap between germline ends came to 7 bases. The CDR3 DNA reads TGCGCCAGCAGCTTGGTGTCACAGAACACCGGGGAGCTGTTTTTT. It encodes CASSLVSQNTGELFF.

This clone was counted a single time. CDR3 bases: TGCGCCAGCAGCCTTTCTAACACCGGGGAGCTGTTTTTT. This sequence encodes CASSLSNTGELFF. The V and J genes are TRBV10-1 and TRBJ2-2; no firm D call. Germline V gene data show CDR1 as WNHNN and CDR2 as SYGVQD (reference sequence). The CDR3 runs 13 residues. V dropped 6 bases and J dropped 2 bases, with 7 bases sitting between them.

This clone has only a few counts. The chain combines TRBV11-2 with TRBJ1-1; D perhaps matches TRBD1 (5 bases). V lost 5 bases, J lost 3 bases, and 13 bases lay in between. The CDR3 spans 14 residues. CDR1 is SGHAT and CDR2 is FQNNGV in the germline V gene. The CDR3 sequence is CASSPLGGDTEAFF. Written as DNA, the CDR3 is TGTGCCAGCAGCCCACTCGGGGGAGACACTGAAGCTTTCTTT.

The sample holds one count of this clone. The J gene is TRBJ2-4, the V gene TRBV5-1; the D is unclear. Germline V gene data show CDR1 as SGHRS and CDR2 as YFSETQ. V was clipped by 1 base and J by 9 bases, with 11 bases between them. The CDR3 loop spans 13 amino acids. The CDR3, as DNA: TGCGCCAGCAGCTTGAGTCAGCGCAGCATTCAGTACTTC. Translating gives CASSLSQRSIQYF.

The sample holds one count of this clone. V is TRBV27 and J is TRBJ1-1; a possible D gene is TRBD1 (6 bases). This CDR3 contains 13 residues. The germline gives CDR1 MNHEY, CDR2 SMNVEV (reference sequence). Trimming left V 5 bases short and J 3 bases short, with 10 bases between. The CDR3 loop reads CASSLDRYTEAFF. The CDR3, as DNA: TGTGCCAGCAGTCTCGACAGGTACACTGAAGCTTTCTTT.

V and J are TRBV6-5 and TRBJ2-5; no firm D call. Deletions cut 0 bases from V and 5 bases from J, with 1 base between. This CDR3 has 11 residues. Germline lookup yields CDR1 MNHEY and CDR2 SVGAGI. DNA for the CDR3: TGTGCCAGCAGTTACTCGGAGACCCAGTACTTC. It encodes CASSYSETQYF.

CDR3 amino acids: CASSGGRPTHYGYTF. The CDR3 DNA reads TGTGCCAGCAGTGGGGGGAGACCGACTCACTATGGCTACACCTTC. The chain carries TRBV6-5 and TRBJ1-2; possibly TRBD1 for D (5 bases). The germline V gene has CDR1 MNHEY and CDR2 SVGAGI. The V gene lost 5 bases and the J gene lost 3 bases, with 16 bases spanning the gap. The CDR3 loop spans 15 amino acids.

The count of this clone is one. The V gene is TRBV9, the J gene TRBJ1-1, with 7 bases fitting TRBD1. Germline V lookup: CDR1 SGDLS, CDR2 YYNGEE. V gave up 3 bases and J gave up 10 bases; unmatched junction bases: 9. This CDR3 spans 13 amino acids. The CDR3 spells CASSGGDRGIAFF. The CDR3, as DNA: TGTGCCAGCAGCGGGGGGGACAGAGGTATAGCTTTCTTT.

The chain joins TRBV2 to TRBJ1-1; perhaps TRBD1 as D (5 bases). Between the trimmed V and J ends, which lost 5 bases and 4 bases, there was a span of 11 bases. This CDR3 region has 13 residues. Germline assignment: CDR1 SNHLY and CDR2 FYNNEI. DNA for the CDR3: TGTGCCAGCAGTTTGGGACTTAGCACTGAAGCTTTCTTT. As protein: CASSLGLSTEAFF.

The rearrangement joins TRBV30 to TRBJ1-6; TRBD1 agrees at 10 bases. V was clipped by 5 bases and J by 9 bases; unmatched bases: 7. The germline CDR1 and CDR2 sequences are GTSNPN and SVGIG (reference sequence). The CDR3 loop spans 14 amino acids. The chain's CDR3 is CAWEPGTGASPLHF. The CDR3 DNA reads as TGTGCCTGGGAACCCGGGACAGGGGCTTCACCCCTCCACTTT.

This clone was recorded once. This chain connects TRBV11-3 to TRBJ2-7; D uncertain. The CDR3 length is 13 residues. V lost 0 bases and J lost 7, with 10 bases in between. Germline CDR1 reads SGHNT; CDR2 reads YENEEA. The CDR3 loop reads CASSLDGLTEQYF. The CDR3 coding sequence is TGTGCCAGCAGCTTAGATGGGTTGACAGAGCAGTACTTC.

The chain recombines TRBV5-1 with TRBJ2-2; D possibly corresponds to TRBD2 (6 bases). The V gene's germline CDR1 is SGHRS and CDR2 YFSETQ. This CDR3 has 14 residues. V was pared by 0 bases and J by 3 bases, with 6 bases between. CDR3 residues: CASSLAGDTGELFF. The CDR3 DNA reads TGCGCCAGCAGCTTGGCGGGGGACACCGGGGAGCTGTTTTTT.

This sequence joins TRBV11-2 and TRBJ2-7; D is ambiguous. This CDR3 contains 12 residues. Germline CDR1 reads SGHAT; CDR2 reads FQNNGV. The germline V and J ends were trimmed by 0 bases and 6 bases, with 6 bases remaining between them. The CDR3 reads CASSLDLGEQYF. In DNA form, the CDR3 reads TGTGCCAGCAGCTTAGACTTGGGCGAGCAGTACTTC.

This rearrangement joins TRBV20-1 to TRBJ2-2; D is ambiguous. The CDR3 is made up of 10 amino acids. Trimming took off 3 bases at V and 8 bases at J, with 4 bases between the two ends. Germline V gives CDR1 DFQATT, CDR2 SNEGSKA (reference sequence). The CDR3 here is CSASLGELFF. DNA for the CDR3: TGCAGTGCTAGTTTGGGGGAGCTGTTTTTT.

This clone was seen once. The chain has TRBV19 and TRBJ2-7; 8 bases map to TRBD2. After removal of 5 bases from V and 5 bases from J, the junction contained 17 bases not matched to a gene. The CDR3 runs 17 residues. Germline V CDR1 and CDR2: LNHDA, SQIVND (reference sequence). The CDR3 protein is CASSLQTGGADTNEQYF. DNA of the CDR3: TGTGCCAGTAGTCTACAGACGGGGGGGGCGGATACCAACGAGCAGTACTTC.

CDR3 sequence (DNA): TGTGCCAGCAGCTCCGCCGGGACGGAGAGCTACGAGCAGTACTTC. It translates to CASSSAGTESYEQYF. The chain couples TRBV7-2 to TRBJ2-7; D assignment may be TRBD1 or TRBD2 (5 bases each). With 4 bases removed from V and 3 bases from J, the gap between germline ends came to 16 bases. CDR1 SGHTA and CDR2 FQGNSA come from the germline V gene. The CDR3 contains 15 residues. Combining the CDR3 with reference TRBV7-2 and TRBJ2-7 gives the whole variable domain GAGVSQSPSNKVTEKGKDVELRCDPISGHTALYWYRQSLGQGLEFLIYFQGNSAPDKSGLPSDRFSAERTGGSVSTLTIQRTQQEDSAVYLCASSSAGTESYEQYFGPGTRLTVT.

The chain is built from TRBV5-1 and TRBJ2-2, with D perhaps TRBD1 (5 bases). Germline CDR1 is SGHRS and CDR2 is YFSETQ. Trimming removed 0 bases at V and 1 base at J, with 7 bases between. The CDR3 sequence is 15 residues long. The CDR3 loop reads CASSLGQGNTGELFF. The CDR3 coding sequence is TGCGCCAGCAGCTTGGGGCAGGGGAACACCGGGGAGCTGTTTTTT. The variable domain in full, completed from reference TRBV5-1 and TRBJ2-2, reads KAGVTQTPRYLIKTRGQQVTLSCSPISGHRSVSWYQQTPGQGLQFLFEYFSETQRNKGNFPGRFSGRQFSNSRSEMNVSTLELGDSALYLCASSLGQGNTGELFFGEGSRLTVL.

This clone was seen only a few times. V and J are TRBV7-9 and TRBJ1-2, with a tentative D call TRBD1 (6 bases). CDR1 and CDR2 (germline): SEHNR, FQNEAQ (reference sequence). The CDR3 loop spans 14 amino acids. V gave up 5 bases and J gave up 6 bases, with 16 bases separating them. The CDR3 is CASSGEWGAHGYTF. The CDR3 DNA reads as TGTGCCAGCAGCGGGGAATGGGGGGCCCATGGCTACACCTTC. Combining the CDR3 with reference TRBV7-9 and TRBJ1-2 gives the whole variable domain DTGVSQNPRHKITKRGQNVTFRCDPISEHNRLYWYRQTLGQGPEFLTYFQNEAQLEKSRLLSDRFSAERPKGSFSTLEIQRTEQGDSAMYLCASSGEWGAHGYTFGSGTRLTVV.

V gene TRBV7-2 combines with J gene TRBJ2-3; 7 positions match TRBD2. CDR3 length: 16 residues. The J segment lost 7 bases and the V segment lost 1 base, leaving 11 bases of the junction unmatched. In germline, CDR1 is SGHTA, CDR2 FQGNSA. Written as DNA, the CDR3 is TGTGCCAGCAGCTTAGGACCTAGCGGAGCTGGGAATACGCAGTATTTT. Residues: CASSLGPSGAGNTQYF.

This chain joins TRBV10-3 and TRBJ2-7; 8 nucleotides line up with TRBD2. This CDR3 contains 13 residues. CDR1 and CDR2 (germline): ENHRY, SYGVKD. Trimming removed 8 bases from V and 2 bases from J; junction bases left unmatched: 5. CDR3 protein: CAIGVAGTYEQYF. The CDR3 DNA reads TGTGCCATCGGGGTAGCGGGGACCTACGAGCAGTACTTC.

The chain joins TRBV6-5 to TRBJ2-5; TRBD2 is a possible D gene (5 bases). V lost 5 bases and J lost 5, with 9 bases in between. The CDR3 is 12 amino acids. The germline gives CDR1 MNHEY, CDR2 SVGAGI. CDR3 sequence: CASSPRGETQYF. CDR3 coding DNA: TGTGCCAGCAGTCCTCGGGGTGAGACCCAGTACTTC.